This T cell receptor beta chain is drawn from a study of technical replicates of blood from a handful of donors. The length of the CDR3 is 13 residues. Trimming cost V 2 bases and J 4 bases, with 8 bases left between them. Germline CDR1 is MDHEN and CDR2 is SYDVKM. Only in-frame clones appear in the TCRdb table, and some are missing; sequencing was by immunoSEQ multiplex PCR. The table lists about 75,000 clones, approximately 97% of them singletons. The V gene is TRBV28, the J gene TRBJ1-1, with no clear D. This sequence originates from a human donor in good health. The sequenced sample was T cells isolated from PBMCs. The CDR3 nucleotides are TGTGCCAGCAGTTTAAGCCGTCTCACTGAAGCTTTCTTT. Protein: CASSLSRLTEAFF.